The 21 T cell receptor beta chains in this list originate from one sample, sequenced in a study of blood T cell repertoires in COVID-19. Sequenced by immunoSEQ multiplex PCR; TCRdb stores in-frame clones only, minus some. The table shows about 420,000 clones, with around 90% occurring only once. Sequencing was done on a sample of peripheral blood. All receptors derive from a man between 18 and 29 years old with COVID-19, enrolled during active disease.

The CDR3 loop is CASSLDWSRQYF. CDR3 in DNA: TGTGCCAGCAGCTTAGACTGGAGCCGCCAGTATTTT. The chain carries TRBV7-2 and TRBJ2-3; D unclear. The germline V gene has CDR1 SGHTA and CDR2 FQGNSA. The CDR3 contains 12 residues. V was trimmed by 1 base and J by 12 bases, leaving 11 bases between them. The full variable domain, its missing parts supplied by reference TRBV7-2 and TRBJ2-3, is GAGVSQSPSNKVTEKGKDVELRCDPISGHTALYWYRQSLGQGLEFLIYFQGNSAPDKSGLPSDRFSAERTGGSVSTLTIQRTQQEDSAVYLCASSLDWSRQYFGPGTRLTVL.

This rearrangement joins TRBV7-8 to TRBJ1-4; 9 bases are shared with TRBD1. Per germline, CDR1 SGHVS and CDR2 FQNEAQ. There are 14 residues in the CDR3. Germline trimming cut 2 bases from V and 7 bases from J; bases unmatched to any gene: 2. The CDR3 bases are TGTGCCAGCAGCTTAAGGGGACAGGGTGAAAAACTGTTTTTT. This translates into CASSLRGQGEKLFF.

This sequence joins TRBV7-9 and TRBJ1-2; possible D gene TRBD1, 6 bases. The CDR3 runs to 15 residues. Trimming left V 1 base short and J 6 bases short, with 15 bases between. Germline assignment: CDR1 SEHNR and CDR2 FQNEAQ (reference sequence). The CDR3 reads CASSLEMGRGHGYTF. CDR3 sequence (DNA): TGTGCCAGCAGCTTAGAGATGGGCAGGGGACATGGCTACACCTTC.

The V call is TRBV4-2, the J call TRBJ2-1; D might be TRBD2 (7 bases). Trimming pared 4 bases from V and 5 bases from J, leaving 12 bases between. Looked up from germline, CDR1 is LGHNA and CDR2 is YNFKEQ. This CDR3 comprises 14 residues. CDR3 sequence: CASSRGGGDNEQFF. The CDR3 DNA reads as TGTGCCAGCAGCCGAGGGGGGGGCGACAATGAGCAGTTCTTC.

This clone was seen once. The chain carries TRBV30 and TRBJ1-5, with D possibly TRBD1 on 5 matching bases. This CDR3 contains 13 residues. Trimming pared 0 bases from V and 7 bases from J, leaving 10 bases between. Germline-derived CDR1 and CDR2 are GTSNPN and SVGIG (reference sequence). CDR3 sequence: CAWSVGQGQPQHF. In DNA form, the CDR3 reads TGTGCCTGGAGTGTGGGGCAGGGCCAGCCCCAGCATTTT.

The chain joins TRBV9 to TRBJ2-3; D gene ambiguous. Germline assignment: CDR1 SGDLS and CDR2 YYNGEE. The CDR3 spans 13 residues. V lost 3 bases to trimming and J lost 5 bases, with 10 bases between them. CDR3 DNA: TGTGCCAGCAGCGGTGCTGCGAGAGATACGCAGTATTTT. The encoded protein is CASSGAARDTQYF.

CDR3 nucleotides: TGTGCCAGCAGTTCAGATAAGACGGGAAATCCTCCCGAGCAGTACTTC. Its protein product is CASSSDKTGNPPEQYF. The chain recombines TRBV3-1 (or the pseudogene TRBV3-2) with TRBJ2-7, with a tentative D call TRBD2 (5 bases). The V and J ends lost 6 bases and 6 bases respectively, with 24 bases between them. There are 16 residues in the CDR3. Germline lookup yields CDR1 LGHDT and CDR2 YNNKEL (reference sequence).

V gene TRBV12-3 or TRBV12-4 combines with J gene TRBJ1-2; 10 bases agree with TRBD1. The CDR3 length is 13 residues. Germline trimming cut 5 bases from V and 8 bases from J; bases unmatched to any gene: 5. The CDR3 sequence is CASSLRTGGGYTF. The DNA for the CDR3 is TGTGCCAGCAGTCTCCGGACAGGGGGAGGCTACACCTTC.

Only a few counts were recorded for this clone. CDR3 region: CASSLGQGYNQPQHF. CDR3 in DNA: TGTGCCAGCAGCTTAGGGCAGGGTTACAATCAGCCCCAGCATTTT. The chain joins TRBV7-8 to TRBJ1-5; TRBD1 is a possible D gene (5 bases). Germline V gene data show CDR1 as SGHVS and CDR2 as FQNEAQ. Trimming removed 1 base at V and 3 bases at J, with 10 bases between. This CDR3 comprises 15 residues. The variable domain in full, completed from reference TRBV7-8 and TRBJ1-5, reads GAGVSQSPRYKVAKRGQDVALRCDPISGHVSLFWYQQALGQGPEFLTYFQNEAQLDKSGLPSDRFFAERPEGSVSTLKIQRTQQEDSAVYLCASSLGQGYNQPQHFGDGTRLSIL.

The genes are TRBV4-1 and TRBJ2-7, with D tentatively TRBD2 (5 bases). V lost 1 base, J lost 2 bases, and 12 bases lay in between. Germline V CDR1 and CDR2: MGHRA, YSYEKL. This CDR3 contains 15 residues. CDR3 in DNA: TGCGCCAGCAGCCAAGCGGGCGGGCCTGCCTACGAGCAGTACTTC. As protein: CASSQAGGPAYEQYF.

The chain uses TRBV6-5 and TRBJ2-7; D is perhaps TRBD2 (7 bases). Deletions cut 6 bases from V and 3 bases from J, with 12 bases between. The CDR3 runs 13 residues. Germline CDR1 MNHEY, CDR2 SVGAGI. The CDR3 loop reads CASRERGGYEQYF. CDR3 in DNA: TGTGCCAGCAGGGAGAGGGGGGGCTACGAGCAGTACTTC.

J is TRBJ2-1 and V is TRBV7-3; 9 bases are shared with TRBD2. The germline V gene has CDR1 SGHTA and CDR2 FQGTGA. V dropped 3 bases and J dropped 7; count of bases not matched to a gene: 7. There are 15 residues in the CDR3. CDR3 region: CASSLIAGARNEQFF. The DNA for the CDR3 is TGTGCCAGCAGCTTGATAGCGGGAGCTCGTAATGAGCAGTTCTTC. Variable domain in full (rest from reference TRBV7-3 and TRBJ2-1): GAGVSQTPSNKVTEKGKYVELRCDPISGHTALYWYRQSLGQGPEFLIYFQGTGAADDSGLPNDRFFAVRPEGSVSTLKIQRTERGDSAVYLCASSLIAGARNEQFFGPGTRLTVL.

The rearrangement joins TRBV5-1 to TRBJ2-3, with D maybe TRBD2 (5 bases). The CDR3 covers 15 residues. V was pared by 7 bases and J by 2 bases, with 17 bases between. CDR1 is SGHRS and CDR2 is YFSETQ in the germline V gene. The CDR3 DNA follows: TGCGCCAGCTCCGCACGCGGAGACTACACAGATACGCAGTATTTT. It specifies CASSARGDYTDTQYF.

The chain uses TRBV10-2 and TRBJ1-2; no clear D. The CDR3 covers 14 residues. V gave up 1 base and J gave up 0 bases, with 6 bases separating them. Germline lookup yields CDR1 WSHSY and CDR2 SAAADI. Here the CDR3 DNA reads TGCGCCAGCAGTGAGTACGTAGCTAACTATGGCTACACCTTC. It translates to CASSEYVANYGYTF.

The CDR3 spells CASSLVQDGYNEQFF. The CDR3 DNA is TGTGCCAGCAGCTTAGTACAGGACGGATACAATGAGCAGTTCTTC. The V call is TRBV11-3, the J call TRBJ2-1; D is possibly TRBD1 (5 bases). V lost 1 base to trimming and J lost 4 bases, with 11 bases between them. From germline, CDR1 is SGHNT and CDR2 YENEEA. The CDR3 totals 15 residues.

In this sample, this clone turned up once. CDR3 loop: CASSGTGIDTQYF. The CDR3 coding sequence is TGCGCCAGCAGCGGAACAGGGATAGATACGCAGTATTTT. The rearrangement links TRBV5-1 to TRBJ2-3; possible D gene TRBD1, 6 bases. CDR1 is SGHRS, CDR2 YFSETQ, per germline. The length of the CDR3 is 13 residues. Trimming stripped 4 bases from V and 5 bases from J, with 11 bases between.

The chain uses TRBV11-2 and TRBJ2-7; D uncertain. V gave up 5 bases and J gave up 6 bases, with 11 bases separating them. This CDR3 is built from 12 residues. Germline assignment: CDR1 SGHAT and CDR2 FQNNGV. CDR3 sequence: CASSVEISEQYF. The CDR3 DNA follows: TGTGCCAGCAGCGTTGAGATCTCCGAGCAGTACTTC.

The rearrangement uses TRBV9 and TRBJ2-5, with D perhaps TRBD2 (5 bases). CDR3 length equals 14 residues. The germline V gene encodes CDR1 SGDLS and CDR2 YYNGEE. V lost 0 bases and J 2 bases, leaving 8 bases between the germline ends. The CDR3 protein is CASSVGGVQETQYF. CDR3 nucleotide sequence: TGTGCCAGCAGCGTAGGGGGAGTACAAGAGACCCAGTACTTC.

This clone was detected once. The chain joins TRBV9 to TRBJ2-1; 9 positions agree with TRBD2. The CDR3 runs to 15 residues. J gave up 4 bases and V 0 bases, and 2 bases lay outside the gene matches. CDR1 SGDLS and CDR2 YYNGEE come from the germline V gene. DNA for the CDR3: TGTGCCAGCAGCGTAGTTAGCGGGGGTTACAATGAGCAGTTCTTC. Its protein product is CASSVVSGGYNEQFF.

V usage is TRBV11-3 and J usage is TRBJ1-2; a possible D gene is TRBD1 (6 bases). From germline, CDR1 is SGHNT and CDR2 YENEEA. The CDR3 sequence is 16 residues long. V shed 5 bases and J shed 2 bases, with 18 bases lying between them. CDR3 DNA: TGTGCCAGCAGCCAGTGGGGGCCAGGGGACAACTATGGCTACACCTTC. Protein product: CASSQWGPGDNYGYTF.

The chain carries TRBV18 and TRBJ1-2; TRBD1 aligns across 7 bases. The CDR3 sequence is 15 residues long. From germline, CDR1 is KGHSH and CDR2 LQKENI. Trimming cost V 5 bases and J 2 bases; bases outside gene matches: 8. Here the CDR3 DNA reads TGTGCCAGCTCAACGGGGACAGACTTGAACTATGGCTACACCTTC. This codes for CASSTGTDLNYGYTF.